This T cell receptor (beta chain) came from a study of control samples from healthy donors and cancer patients. Trimming shortened V by 4 bases and J by 0 bases, and 10 bases separated the two germline ends. The CDR3 extends over 14 amino acids. Germline-derived CDR1 and CDR2 are SGHKS and YYEKEE (reference sequence). Profiled with immunoSEQ multiplex PCR; TCRdb holds only in-frame clones, not every one. The data hold about 410,000 clones, with about 93% observed a single time. The sequenced sample consisted of PBMCs. This TCR was recovered from a man aged 40-49 years with head and neck cancer. V is TRBV5-5 and J is TRBJ1-1, with D uncertain. CDR3 bases: TGTGCCAGCAGCCATGGACCAGTGAACACTGAAGCTTTCTTT. Amino acid sequence: CASSHGPVNTEAFF.